Each of the 14 T cell receptor beta chains below was sequenced from the same sample in a study of Graves' ophthalmopathy and Graves' hyperthyroidism. Researchers took RNA transcripts and amplified TCR beta CDR3 regions from them. Investigators did first-round RT-PCR with HTBI primers, then second-round multiplex PCR. TCRdb fed the multiplex PCR reads into MiXCR, producing one record per CDR3 protein. This table has approximately 1.2 million distinct CDR3 sequences, less than 45% appearing once. Sequenced input: peripheral blood or thyroid tissue (not recorded which). The receptors were gathered from an adult man with Graves' hyperthyroidism.

This CDR3 reads CASTSGGDGELFF. CDR3 bases: TGTGCCAGCACCTCGGGAGGCGACGGGGAGCTGTTTTTT. V gene TRBV7-9 combines with J gene TRBJ2-2; TRBD2 aligns across 7 bases. V gave up 7 bases and J gave up 7 bases; unmatched junction bases: 6. Germline assignment: CDR1 SEHNR and CDR2 FQNEAQ (reference sequence). The CDR3 runs to 13 residues.

This clonotype was counted a few times. J is TRBJ2-2 and V is TRBV11-2, with 10 nucleotides matching TRBD2. This CDR3 region has 15 residues. Per the germline V gene, CDR1 is SGHAT and CDR2 is FQNNGV. Trimming at V came to 1 base and at J to 7 bases, leaving 3 bases not matched to a gene. The CDR3 is CASSLVPSGSGELFF. CDR3 DNA sequence: TGTGCCAGCAGCTTAGTCCCTAGCGGGAGCGGGGAGCTGTTTTTT.

This clonotype was counted many times. The genes are TRBV4-1 and TRBJ2-7; D is unclear. Germline V lookup: CDR1 MGHRA, CDR2 YSYEKL. V lost 0 bases, J lost 6 bases, and 6 bases lay in between. This CDR3 spans 12 amino acids. The chain's CDR3 is CASSQDLLEQYF. CDR3 DNA: TGCGCCAGCAGCCAAGACCTCCTCGAGCAGTACTTC.

This clonotype was counted ten times or more. The chain employs TRBV19 and TRBJ2-2; 10 bases agree with TRBD1. The trim removed 6 bases at V and 7 bases at J, leaving 5 bases unmatched. This CDR3 has 14 residues. The germline V gene has CDR1 LNHDA and CDR2 SQIVND (reference sequence). The chain's CDR3 is CASSSGQGFGELFF. CDR3 DNA: TGTGCCAGTAGCTCGGGACAGGGGTTCGGGGAGCTGTTTTTT.

DNA for the CDR3: TGTGCCAGCAGCACAGACGCTGGGGGTCTCACTGAAGCTTTCTTT. It specifies CASSTDAGGLTEAFF. The rearrangement links TRBV5-5 to TRBJ1-1; possibly TRBD1 for D (5 bases). With 4 bases removed from V and 4 bases from J, the gap between germline ends came to 17 bases. The CDR3 covers 15 residues. Germline V gene data show CDR1 as SGHKS and CDR2 as YYEKEE (reference sequence).

The table lists this clonotype with many counts. The genes are TRBV12-3 or TRBV12-4 and TRBJ1-2; no firm D call. Trimming took 4 bases from V and 1 from J, leaving 7 bases between them. This CDR3 has 13 amino acids. For the CDR3, the DNA is TGTGCCAGCAGTTCCGGCAGTAACTATGGCTACACCTTC. As protein: CASSSGSNYGYTF.

V usage is TRBV10-2 and J usage is TRBJ1-2; the match to TRBD1 covers 7 bases. After removal of 2 bases from V and 2 bases from J, the junction contained 8 bases not matched to a gene. This CDR3 spans 16 amino acids. CDR1 and CDR2 from the germline V gene are WSHSY and SAAADI. The CDR3 bases are TGCGCCAGCAGTGAGGGATTAGGACAGGAAAACTATGGCTACACCTTC. This gives the protein CASSEGLGQENYGYTF.

The chain has TRBV7-3 and TRBJ2-7; the match to TRBD1 covers 11 bases. The V gene end was trimmed by 6 bases and the J gene end by 2 bases; junction bases not matched to a gene: 6. CDR3 size: 15 residues. Germline V gene sequence: CDR1 SGHTA, CDR2 FQGTGA. CDR3 region: CASSRDRGGTYEQYF. CDR3 DNA sequence: TGTGCCAGCAGTAGGGACAGGGGGGGAACCTACGAGCAGTACTTC.

Ten or more counts support this clonotype. The chain carries TRBV5-4 and TRBJ1-1; D is possibly TRBD1 (6 bases). This CDR3 has 14 residues. The ends were cut back, 4 bases at V and 6 bases at J, with 16 bases in the middle. In germline, CDR1 is SGHNT, CDR2 YYREEE (reference sequence). The CDR3 region has the DNA TGTGCCAGCAGCGGGAACAGGGTGGGAGCTGAAGCTTTCTTT. Residues: CASSGNRVGAEAFF. Drawing the rest from reference TRBV5-4 and TRBJ1-1, the complete variable domain is ETGVTQSPTHLIKTRGQQVTLRCSSQSGHNTVSWYQQALGQGPQFIFQYYREEENGRGNFPPRFSGLQFPNYSSELNVNALELDDSALYLCASSGNRVGAEAFFGQGTRLTVV.

This clonotype was recorded many times. This chain joins TRBV7-2 and TRBJ2-2, with no clear D. Trimming took off 5 bases at V and 6 bases at J, with 10 bases between the two ends. The CDR3 is 13 residues long. From germline, CDR1 is SGHTA and CDR2 FQGNSA. This CDR3 is CASSPLIPGELFF. CDR3 sequence (DNA): TGTGCCAGCAGCCCCCTAATCCCCGGGGAGCTGTTTTTT.

Regarding this clonotype: Just one base apart from a much larger clone, this may be a read error. The chain has TRBV7-9 and TRBJ2-7, with D perhaps given as TRBD1 or TRBD2 (5 bases each). V lost 7 bases, J lost 6 bases, and 13 bases lay in between. Germline V CDR1 and CDR2: SEHNR, FQNEAQ (reference sequence). This CDR3 region has 12 residues. The CDR3 coding sequence is TGTGCCAGCAACCCGGGACCCGGCGAGCAGTACTTC. This sequence encodes CASNPGPGEQYF.

The V call is TRBV29-1, the J call TRBJ1-5; D gene ambiguous. Germline values: CDR1 SQVTM, CDR2 ANQGSEA. The CDR3 contains 11 residues. The DNA for the CDR3 is TGCAGGGAGGTTGGTAATCAGCCCCAGCATTTT. It yields the protein CREVGNQPQHF. The full variable domain, completed using reference TRBV29-1 and TRBJ1-5, is SAVISQKPSRDICQRGTSLTIQCQVDSQVTMMFWYRQQPGQSLTLIATANQGSEATYESGFVIDKFPISRPNLTFSTLTVSNMSPEDSSIYLCREVGNQPQHFGDGTRLSIL.

The genes are TRBV27 and TRBJ1-5; no clear D gene. Looked up from germline, CDR1 is MNHEY and CDR2 is SMNVEV (reference sequence). The CDR3 covers 13 residues. Trimming took off 6 bases at V and 7 bases at J, with 13 bases between the two ends. In nucleotides, the CDR3 is TGTGCCAGCAGCCCTAGGAGCGAGCAGCCCCAGCATTTT. The encoded protein is CASSPRSEQPQHF.

The chain joins TRBV10-3 to TRBJ1-4; TRBD1 is a possible D gene (5 bases). CDR3 length: 14 residues. From germline, CDR1 is ENHRY and CDR2 SYGVKD. Between the trimmed V and J ends, which lost 2 bases and 7 bases, there was a span of 11 bases. The DNA for the CDR3 is TGTGCCATCAGTGAGCCTGGGGGTGGTGAAAAACTGTTTTTT. It is translated as CAISEPGGGEKLFF.